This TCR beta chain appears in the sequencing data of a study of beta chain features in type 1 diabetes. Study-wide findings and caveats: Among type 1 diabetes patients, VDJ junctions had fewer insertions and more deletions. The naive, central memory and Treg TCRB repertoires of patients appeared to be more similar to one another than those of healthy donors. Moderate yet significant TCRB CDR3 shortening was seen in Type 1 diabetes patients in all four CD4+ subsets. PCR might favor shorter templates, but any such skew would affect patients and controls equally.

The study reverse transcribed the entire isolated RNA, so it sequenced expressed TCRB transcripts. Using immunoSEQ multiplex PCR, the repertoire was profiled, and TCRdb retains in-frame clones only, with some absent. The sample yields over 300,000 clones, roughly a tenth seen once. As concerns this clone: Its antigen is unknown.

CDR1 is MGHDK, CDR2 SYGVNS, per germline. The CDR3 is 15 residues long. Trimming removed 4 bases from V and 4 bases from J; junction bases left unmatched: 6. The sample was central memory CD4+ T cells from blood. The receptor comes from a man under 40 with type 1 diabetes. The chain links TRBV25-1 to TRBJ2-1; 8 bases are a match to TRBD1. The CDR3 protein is CASSGIRDRYNEQFF. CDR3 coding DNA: TGTGCCAGCAGTGGTATCCGGGACAGGTACAATGAGCAGTTCTTC.